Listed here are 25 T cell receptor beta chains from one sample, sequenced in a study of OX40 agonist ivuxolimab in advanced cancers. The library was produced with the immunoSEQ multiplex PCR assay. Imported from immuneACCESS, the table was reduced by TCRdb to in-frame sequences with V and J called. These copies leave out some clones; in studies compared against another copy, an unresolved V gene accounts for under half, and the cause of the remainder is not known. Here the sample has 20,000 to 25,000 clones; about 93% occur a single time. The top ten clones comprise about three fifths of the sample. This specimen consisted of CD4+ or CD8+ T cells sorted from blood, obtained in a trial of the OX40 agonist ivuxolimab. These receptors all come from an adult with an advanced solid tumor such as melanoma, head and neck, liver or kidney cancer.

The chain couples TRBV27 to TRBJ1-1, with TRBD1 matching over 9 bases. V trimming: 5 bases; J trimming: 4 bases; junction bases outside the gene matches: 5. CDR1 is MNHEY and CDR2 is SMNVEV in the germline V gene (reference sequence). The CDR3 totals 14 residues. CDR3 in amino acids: CASSERQGGTEAFF. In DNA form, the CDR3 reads TGTGCCAGCAGTGAGCGACAGGGGGGCACTGAAGCTTTCTTT.

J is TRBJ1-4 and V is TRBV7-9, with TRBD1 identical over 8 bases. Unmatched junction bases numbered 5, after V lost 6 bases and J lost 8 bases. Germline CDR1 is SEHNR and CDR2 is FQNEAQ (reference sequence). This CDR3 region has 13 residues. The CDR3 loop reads CASRDRDGEKLFF. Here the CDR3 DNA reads TGTGCCAGCAGGGACAGGGACGGGGAAAAACTGTTTTTT.

CDR3 sequence reads: CASSLGTSTDTQYF. CDR3 nucleotides: TGTGCCAGCAGCTTAGGGACTAGCACAGATACGCAGTATTTT. The V call is TRBV13, the J call TRBJ2-3, with D unresolved. The CDR3 length is 14 residues. With 0 bases removed from V and 0 bases from J, the gap between germline ends came to 4 bases. Germline V gives CDR1 PRHDT, CDR2 FYEKMQ (reference sequence).

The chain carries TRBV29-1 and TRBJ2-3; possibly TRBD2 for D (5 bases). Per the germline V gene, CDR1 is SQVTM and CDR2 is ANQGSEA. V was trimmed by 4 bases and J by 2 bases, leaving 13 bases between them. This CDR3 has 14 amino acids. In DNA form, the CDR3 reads TGCAGCGTTGGGCCGGGGAGACCCACAGATACGCAGTATTTT. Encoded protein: CSVGPGRPTDTQYF.

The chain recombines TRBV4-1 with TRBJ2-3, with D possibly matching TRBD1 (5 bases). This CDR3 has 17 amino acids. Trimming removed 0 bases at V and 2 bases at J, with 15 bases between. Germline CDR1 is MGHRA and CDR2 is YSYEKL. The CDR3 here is CASSQDGPGQYTDTQYF. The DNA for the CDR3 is TGCGCCAGCAGCCAAGATGGGCCAGGGCAATACACAGATACGCAGTATTTT.

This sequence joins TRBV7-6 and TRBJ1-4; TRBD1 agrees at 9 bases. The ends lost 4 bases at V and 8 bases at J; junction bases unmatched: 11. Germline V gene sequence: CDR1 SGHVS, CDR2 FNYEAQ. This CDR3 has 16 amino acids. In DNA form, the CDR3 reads TGTGCCAGCAGCTCCCAACCCGACAGGGGGGGCGAAAAACTGTTTTTT. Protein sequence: CASSSQPDRGGEKLFF.

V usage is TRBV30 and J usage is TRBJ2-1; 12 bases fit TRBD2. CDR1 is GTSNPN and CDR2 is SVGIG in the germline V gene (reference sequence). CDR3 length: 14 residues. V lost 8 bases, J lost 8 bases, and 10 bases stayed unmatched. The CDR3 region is CAVTSGGIVDEQFF. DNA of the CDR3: TGTGCCGTCACTAGCGGGGGGATTGTCGATGAGCAGTTCTTC. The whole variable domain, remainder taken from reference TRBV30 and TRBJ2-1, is SQTIHQWPATLVQPVGSPLSLECTVEGTSNPNLYWYRQAAGRGLQLLFYSVGIGQISSEVPQNLSASRPQDRQFILSSKKLLLSDSGFYLCAVTSGGIVDEQFFGPGTRLTVL.

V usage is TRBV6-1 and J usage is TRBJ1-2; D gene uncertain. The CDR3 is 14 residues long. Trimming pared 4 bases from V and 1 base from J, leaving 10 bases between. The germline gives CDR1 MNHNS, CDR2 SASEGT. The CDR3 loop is CASSGLGNNYGYTF. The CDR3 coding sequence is TGTGCCAGCAGTGGCCTCGGGAATAACTATGGCTACACCTTC.

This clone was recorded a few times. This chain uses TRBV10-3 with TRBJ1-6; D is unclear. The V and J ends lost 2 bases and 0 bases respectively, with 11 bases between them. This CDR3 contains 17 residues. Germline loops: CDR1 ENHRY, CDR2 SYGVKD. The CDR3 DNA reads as TGTGCCATCAGTGAGGCCGGGAGTTCCTCCTATAATTCACCCCTCCACTTT. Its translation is CAISEAGSSSYNSPLHF.

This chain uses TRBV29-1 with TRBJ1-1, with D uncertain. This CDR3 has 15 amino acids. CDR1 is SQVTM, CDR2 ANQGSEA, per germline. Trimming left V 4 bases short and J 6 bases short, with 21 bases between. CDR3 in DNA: TGCAGCGTTGCCCCCCCGGCGGCGTATGGGGCTGAAGCTTTCTTT. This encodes CSVAPPAAYGAEAFF.

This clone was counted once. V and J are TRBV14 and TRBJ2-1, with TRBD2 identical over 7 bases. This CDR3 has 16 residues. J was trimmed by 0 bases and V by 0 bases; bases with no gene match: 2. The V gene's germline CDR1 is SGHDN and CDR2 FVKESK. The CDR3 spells CASSQDWTSSYNEQFF. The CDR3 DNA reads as TGTGCCAGCAGCCAAGATTGGACTAGCTCCTACAATGAGCAGTTCTTC.

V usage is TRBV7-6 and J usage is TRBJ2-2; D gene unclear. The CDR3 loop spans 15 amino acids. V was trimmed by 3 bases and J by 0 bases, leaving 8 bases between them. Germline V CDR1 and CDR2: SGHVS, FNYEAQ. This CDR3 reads CASSLYTSNTGELFF. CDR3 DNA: TGTGCCAGCAGCTTGTACACCTCGAACACCGGGGAGCTGTTTTTT.

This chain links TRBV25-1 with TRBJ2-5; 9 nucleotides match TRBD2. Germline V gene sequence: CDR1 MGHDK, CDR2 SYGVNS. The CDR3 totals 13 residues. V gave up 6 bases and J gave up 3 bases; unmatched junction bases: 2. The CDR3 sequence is CASRLAGEETQYF. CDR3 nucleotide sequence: TGTGCCAGCAGATTAGCGGGGGAAGAGACCCAGTACTTC.

In nucleotides, the CDR3 is TGTGCTAGTGGTTCGACCCCTTTCTCTGGCTACACCTTC. It yields the protein CASGSTPFSGYTF. V is TRBV12-5 and J is TRBJ1-2; D is unresolved. Germline CDR1 LGHNT, CDR2 FRNRAP. The V and J ends lost 4 bases and 7 bases respectively, with 13 bases between them. This CDR3 has 13 amino acids.

In DNA, the CDR3 is TGCAGCGTTGAAGGATGGGAAGAGAATGTGTACAATGAGCAGTTCTTC. Encoded protein: CSVEGWEENVYNEQFF. The genes are TRBV29-1 and TRBJ2-1, with D unresolved. Trimming removed 1 base from V and 4 bases from J, with 17 bases in between. The length of the CDR3 is 16 residues. Germline CDR1 SQVTM, CDR2 ANQGSEA.

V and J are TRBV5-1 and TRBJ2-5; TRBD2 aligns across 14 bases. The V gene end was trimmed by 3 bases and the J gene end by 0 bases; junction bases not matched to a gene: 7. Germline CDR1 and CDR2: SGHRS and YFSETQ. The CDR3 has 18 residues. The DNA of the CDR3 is TGCGCCAGCAGCTCCGGACTAGCGGGGGGATATAACCAAGAGACCCAGTACTTC. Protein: CASSSGLAGGYNQETQYF.

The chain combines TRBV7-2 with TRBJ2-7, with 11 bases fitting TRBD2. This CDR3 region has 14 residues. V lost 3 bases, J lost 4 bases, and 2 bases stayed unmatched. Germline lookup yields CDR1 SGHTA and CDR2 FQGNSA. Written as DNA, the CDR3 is TGTGCCAGCAGCTTTAGCGGGGGGGTATACGAGCAGTACTTC. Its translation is CASSFSGGVYEQYF.

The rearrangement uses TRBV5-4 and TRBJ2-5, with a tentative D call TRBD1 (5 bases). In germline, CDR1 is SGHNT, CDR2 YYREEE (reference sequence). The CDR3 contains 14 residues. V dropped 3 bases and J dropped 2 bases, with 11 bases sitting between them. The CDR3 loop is CASSSSRVQETQYF. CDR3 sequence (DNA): TGTGCCAGCAGCTCCTCCAGGGTTCAAGAGACCCAGTACTTC.

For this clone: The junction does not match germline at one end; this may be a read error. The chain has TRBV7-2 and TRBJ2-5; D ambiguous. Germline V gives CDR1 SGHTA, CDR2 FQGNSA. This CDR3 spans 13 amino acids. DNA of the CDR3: TGTGCTAGCAGTCTTGGGTTGGGGGAGACCCAGTACTTC. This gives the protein CASSLGLGETQYF. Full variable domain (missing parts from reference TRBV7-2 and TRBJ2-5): GAGVSQSPSNKVTEKGKDVELRCDPISGHTALYWYRQSLGQGLEFLIYFQGNSAPDKSGLPSDRFSAERTGGSVSTLTIQRTQQEDSAVYLCASSLGLGETQYFGPGTRLLVL.

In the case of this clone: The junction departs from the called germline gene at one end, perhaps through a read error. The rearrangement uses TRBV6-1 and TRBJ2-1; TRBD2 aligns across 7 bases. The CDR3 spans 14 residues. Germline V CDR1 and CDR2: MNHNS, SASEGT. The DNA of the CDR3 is TGTGCCAGCAGTGAAGCGGGCGGGAGTCAGGAGGAGGTCTTC. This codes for CASSEAGGSQEEVF.

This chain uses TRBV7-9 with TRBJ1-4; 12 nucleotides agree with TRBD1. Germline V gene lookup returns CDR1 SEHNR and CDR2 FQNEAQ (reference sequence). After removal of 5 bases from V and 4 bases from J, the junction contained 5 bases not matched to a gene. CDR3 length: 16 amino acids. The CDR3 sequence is CASSPGQGADNEKLFF. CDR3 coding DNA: TGTGCCAGCAGCCCGGGACAGGGGGCCGATAATGAAAAACTGTTTTTT. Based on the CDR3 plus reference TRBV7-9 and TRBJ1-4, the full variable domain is DTGVSQNPRHKITKRGQNVTFRCDPISEHNRLYWYRQTLGQGPEFLTYFQNEAQLEKSRLLSDRFSAERPKGSFSTLEIQRTEQGDSAMYLCASSPGQGADNEKLFFGSGTQLSVL.

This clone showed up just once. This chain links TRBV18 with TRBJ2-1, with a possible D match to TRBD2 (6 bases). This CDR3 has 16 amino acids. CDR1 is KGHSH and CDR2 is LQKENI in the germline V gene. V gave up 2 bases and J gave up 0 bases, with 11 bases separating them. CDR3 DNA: TGTGCCAGCTCACCATCGGGGGTTAACTCCTACAATGAGCAGTTCTTC. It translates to CASSPSGVNSYNEQFF. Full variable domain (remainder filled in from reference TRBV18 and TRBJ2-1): NAGVMQNPRHLVRRRGQEARLRCSPMKGHSHVYWYRQLPEEGLKFMVYLQKENIIDESGMPKERFSAEFPKEGPSILRIQQVVRGDSAAYFCASSPSGVNSYNEQFFGPGTRLTVL.

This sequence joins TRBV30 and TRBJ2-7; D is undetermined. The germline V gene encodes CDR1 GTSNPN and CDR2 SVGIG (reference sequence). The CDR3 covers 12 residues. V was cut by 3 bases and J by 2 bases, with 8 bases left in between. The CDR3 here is CAWRDGPYEQYF. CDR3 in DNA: TGTGCCTGGAGAGACGGACCCTACGAGCAGTACTTC.

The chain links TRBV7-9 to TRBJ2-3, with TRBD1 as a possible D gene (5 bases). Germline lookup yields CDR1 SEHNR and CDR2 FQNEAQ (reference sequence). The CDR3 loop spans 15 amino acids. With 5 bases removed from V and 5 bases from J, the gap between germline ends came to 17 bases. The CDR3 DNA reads TGTGCCAGCAGCGTTTTGGTGGGGCGCCGAGATACGCAGTATTTT. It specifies CASSVLVGRRDTQYF.

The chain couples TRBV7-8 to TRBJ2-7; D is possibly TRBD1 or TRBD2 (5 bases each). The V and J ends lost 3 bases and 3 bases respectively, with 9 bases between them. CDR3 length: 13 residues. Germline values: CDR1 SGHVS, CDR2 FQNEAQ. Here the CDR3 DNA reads TGTGCCAGCAGCTTTGGGGGTAACTACGAGCAGTACTTC. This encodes CASSFGGNYEQYF.